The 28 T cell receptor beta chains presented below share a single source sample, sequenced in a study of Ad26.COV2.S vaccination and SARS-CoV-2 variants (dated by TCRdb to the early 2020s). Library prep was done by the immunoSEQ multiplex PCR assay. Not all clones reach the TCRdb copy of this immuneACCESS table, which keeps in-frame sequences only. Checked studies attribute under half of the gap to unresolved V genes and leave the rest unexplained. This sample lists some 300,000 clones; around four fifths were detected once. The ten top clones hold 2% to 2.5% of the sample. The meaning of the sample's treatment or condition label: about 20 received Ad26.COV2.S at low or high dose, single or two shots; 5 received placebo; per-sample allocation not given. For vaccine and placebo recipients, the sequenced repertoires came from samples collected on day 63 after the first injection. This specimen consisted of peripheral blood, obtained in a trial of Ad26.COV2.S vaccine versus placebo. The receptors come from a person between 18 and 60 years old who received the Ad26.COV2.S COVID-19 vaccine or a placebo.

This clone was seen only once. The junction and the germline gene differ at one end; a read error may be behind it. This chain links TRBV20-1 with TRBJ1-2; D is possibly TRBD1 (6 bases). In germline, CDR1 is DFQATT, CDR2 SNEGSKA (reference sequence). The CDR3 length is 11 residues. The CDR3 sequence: CSARERGTYPF. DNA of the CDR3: TGCAGTGCTAGGGAAAGGGGGACCTATCCCTTC.

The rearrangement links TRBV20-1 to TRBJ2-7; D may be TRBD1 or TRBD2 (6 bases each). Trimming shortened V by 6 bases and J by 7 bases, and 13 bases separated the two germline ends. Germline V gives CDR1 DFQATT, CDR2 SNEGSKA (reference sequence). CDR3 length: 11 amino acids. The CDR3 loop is CSAMRRGEQYF. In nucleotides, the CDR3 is TGCAGTGCGATGAGGAGGGGGGAGCAGTACTTC.

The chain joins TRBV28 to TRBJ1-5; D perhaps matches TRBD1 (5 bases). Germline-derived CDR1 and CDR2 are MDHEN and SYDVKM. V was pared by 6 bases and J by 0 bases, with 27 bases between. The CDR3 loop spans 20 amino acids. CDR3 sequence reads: CASSGGWYTENNHSNQPQHF. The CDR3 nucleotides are TGTGCCAGCAGCGGGGGATGGTACACCGAGAACAACCATAGCAATCAGCCCCAGCATTTT.

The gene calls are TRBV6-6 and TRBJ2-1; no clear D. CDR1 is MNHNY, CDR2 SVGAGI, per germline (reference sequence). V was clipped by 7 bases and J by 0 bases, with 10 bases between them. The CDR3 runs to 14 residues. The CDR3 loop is CASTRRSSYNEQFF. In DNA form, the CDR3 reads TGTGCCAGCACCCGCCGGAGCTCCTACAATGAGCAGTTCTTC.

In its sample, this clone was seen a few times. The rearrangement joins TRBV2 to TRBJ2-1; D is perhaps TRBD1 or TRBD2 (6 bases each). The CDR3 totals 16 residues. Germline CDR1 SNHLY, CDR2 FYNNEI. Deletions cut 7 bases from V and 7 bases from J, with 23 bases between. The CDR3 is CASKVVRDRGGNEQFF. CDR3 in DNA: TGTGCCAGCAAGGTAGTCAGGGACCGAGGGGGGAATGAGCAGTTCTTC.

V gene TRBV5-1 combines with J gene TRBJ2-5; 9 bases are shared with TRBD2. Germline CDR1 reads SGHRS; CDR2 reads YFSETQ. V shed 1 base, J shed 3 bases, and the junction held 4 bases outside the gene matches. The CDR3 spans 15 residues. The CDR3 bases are TGCGCCAGCAGCTTGTGGGGCGGGGGGGAAGAGACCCAGTACTTC. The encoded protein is CASSLWGGGEETQYF.

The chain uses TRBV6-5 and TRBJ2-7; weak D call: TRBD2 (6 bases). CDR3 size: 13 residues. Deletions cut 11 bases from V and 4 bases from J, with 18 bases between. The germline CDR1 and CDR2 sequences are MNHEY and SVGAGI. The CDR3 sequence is CALAASGRYEQYF. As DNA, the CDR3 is TGTGCCTTAGCAGCGAGCGGGCGTTACGAGCAGTACTTC.

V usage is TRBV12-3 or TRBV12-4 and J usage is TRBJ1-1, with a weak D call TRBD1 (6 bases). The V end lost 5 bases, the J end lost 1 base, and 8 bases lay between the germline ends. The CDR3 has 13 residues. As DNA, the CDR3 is TGTGCCAGCAGTCCACAGGGGAACACTGAAGCTTTCTTT. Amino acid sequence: CASSPQGNTEAFF.

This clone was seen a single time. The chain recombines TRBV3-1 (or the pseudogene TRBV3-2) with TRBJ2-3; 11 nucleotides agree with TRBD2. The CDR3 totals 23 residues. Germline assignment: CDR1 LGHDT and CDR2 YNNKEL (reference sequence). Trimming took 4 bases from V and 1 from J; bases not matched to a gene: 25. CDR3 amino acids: CASSLASSMYTSGGRIRTDTQYF. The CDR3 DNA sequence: TGTGCCAGCAGCCTCGCAAGTTCAATGTACACTAGCGGGGGCCGCATCCGCACAGATACGCAGTATTTT.

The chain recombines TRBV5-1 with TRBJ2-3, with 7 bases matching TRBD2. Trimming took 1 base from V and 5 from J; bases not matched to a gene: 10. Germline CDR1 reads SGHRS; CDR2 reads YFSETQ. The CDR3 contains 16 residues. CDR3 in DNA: TGCGCCAGCAGCTTGACGGGGGGTCCCTTACGAGATACGCAGTATTTT. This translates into CASSLTGGPLRDTQYF. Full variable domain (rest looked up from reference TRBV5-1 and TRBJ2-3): KAGVTQTPRYLIKTRGQQVTLSCSPISGHRSVSWYQQTPGQGLQFLFEYFSETQRNKGNFPGRFSGRQFSNSRSEMNVSTLELGDSALYLCASSLTGGPLRDTQYFGPGTRLTVL.

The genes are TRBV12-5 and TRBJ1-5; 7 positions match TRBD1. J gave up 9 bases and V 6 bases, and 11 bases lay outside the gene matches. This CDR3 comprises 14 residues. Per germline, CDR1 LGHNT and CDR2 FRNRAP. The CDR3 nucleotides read TGTGCTAGTGGCCCCGGGACAGTTAATTGGCCCCAGCATTTT. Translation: CASGPGTVNWPQHF. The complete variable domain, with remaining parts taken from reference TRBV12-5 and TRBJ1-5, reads DARVTQTPRHKVTEMGQEVTMRCQPILGHNTVFWYRQTMMQGLELLAYFRNRAPLDDSGMPKDRFSAEMPDATLATLKIQPSEPRDSAVYFCASGPGTVNWPQHFGDGTRLSIL.

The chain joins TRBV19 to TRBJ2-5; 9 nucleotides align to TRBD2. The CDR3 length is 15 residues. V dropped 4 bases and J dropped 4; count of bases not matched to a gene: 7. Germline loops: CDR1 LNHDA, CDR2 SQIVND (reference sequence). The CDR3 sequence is CASSSGGTSRETQYF. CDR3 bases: TGTGCCAGTAGTAGTGGGGGGACTAGCAGAGAGACCCAGTACTTC.

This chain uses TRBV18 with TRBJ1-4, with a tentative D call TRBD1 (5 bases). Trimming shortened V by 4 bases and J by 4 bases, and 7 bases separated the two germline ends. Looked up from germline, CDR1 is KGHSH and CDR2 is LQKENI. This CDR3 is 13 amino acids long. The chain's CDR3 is CASSRDGNEKLFF. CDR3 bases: TGTGCCAGCTCACGGGACGGTAATGAAAAACTGTTTTTT. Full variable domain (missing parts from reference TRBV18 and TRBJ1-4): NAGVMQNPRHLVRRRGQEARLRCSPMKGHSHVYWYRQLPEEGLKFMVYLQKENIIDESGMPKERFSAEFPKEGPSILRIQQVVRGDSAAYFCASSRDGNEKLFFGSGTQLSVL.

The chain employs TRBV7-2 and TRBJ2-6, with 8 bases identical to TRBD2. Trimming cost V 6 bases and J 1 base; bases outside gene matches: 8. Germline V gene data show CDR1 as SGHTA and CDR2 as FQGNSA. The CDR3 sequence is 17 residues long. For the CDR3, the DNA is TGTGCCAGCAGGAGAAGCGGGGGTATTTCTGGGGCCAACGTCCTGACTTTC. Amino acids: CASRRSGGISGANVLTF.

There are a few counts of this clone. The CDR3 sequence is CASSAGQGDTGELFF. The CDR3 coding sequence is TGCGCCAGCAGCGCAGGACAGGGGGACACCGGGGAGCTGTTTTTT. The gene calls are TRBV5-1 and TRBJ2-2; 10 bases line up with TRBD1. CDR3 size: 15 residues. Germline CDR1 is SGHRS and CDR2 is YFSETQ. J lost 3 bases, V lost 4 bases, and 3 bases had no gene match.

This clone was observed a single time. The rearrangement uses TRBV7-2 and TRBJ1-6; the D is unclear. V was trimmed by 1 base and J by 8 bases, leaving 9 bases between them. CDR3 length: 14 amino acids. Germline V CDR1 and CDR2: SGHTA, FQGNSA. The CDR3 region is CASSLVGVDSPLHF. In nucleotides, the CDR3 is TGTGCCAGCAGCTTAGTCGGGGTCGATTCACCCCTCCACTTT.

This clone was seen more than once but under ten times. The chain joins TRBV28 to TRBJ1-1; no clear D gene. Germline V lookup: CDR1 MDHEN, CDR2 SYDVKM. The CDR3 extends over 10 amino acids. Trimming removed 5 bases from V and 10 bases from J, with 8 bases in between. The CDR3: CASSQGRAFF. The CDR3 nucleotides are TGTGCCAGCAGTCAAGGTAGAGCTTTCTTT.

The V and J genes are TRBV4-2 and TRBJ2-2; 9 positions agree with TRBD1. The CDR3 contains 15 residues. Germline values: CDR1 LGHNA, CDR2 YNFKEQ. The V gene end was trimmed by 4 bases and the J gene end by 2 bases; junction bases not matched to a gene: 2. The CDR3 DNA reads TGTGCCAGCAGCCGGGGACAGGGAAACACCGGGGAGCTGTTTTTT. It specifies CASSRGQGNTGELFF.

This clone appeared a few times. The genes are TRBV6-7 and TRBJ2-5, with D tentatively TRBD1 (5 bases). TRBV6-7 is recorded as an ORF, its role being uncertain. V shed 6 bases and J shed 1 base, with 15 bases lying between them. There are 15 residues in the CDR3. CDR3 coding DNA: TGTGCCAGCAGATCTACCCGGACACCCCAAGAGACCCAGTACTTC. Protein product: CASRSTRTPQETQYF.

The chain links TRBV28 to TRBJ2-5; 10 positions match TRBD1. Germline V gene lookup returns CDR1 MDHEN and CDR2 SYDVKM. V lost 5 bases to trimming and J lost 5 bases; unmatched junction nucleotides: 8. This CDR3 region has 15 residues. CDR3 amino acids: CASSPGQGIHETQYF. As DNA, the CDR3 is TGTGCCAGCAGTCCGGGACAGGGGATTCATGAGACCCAGTACTTC.

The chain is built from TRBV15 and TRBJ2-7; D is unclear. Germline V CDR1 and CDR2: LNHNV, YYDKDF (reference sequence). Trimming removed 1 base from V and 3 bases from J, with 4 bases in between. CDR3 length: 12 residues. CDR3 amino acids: CATSRAGYEQYF. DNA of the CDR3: TGTGCCACCAGCAGAGCGGGCTACGAGCAGTACTTC.

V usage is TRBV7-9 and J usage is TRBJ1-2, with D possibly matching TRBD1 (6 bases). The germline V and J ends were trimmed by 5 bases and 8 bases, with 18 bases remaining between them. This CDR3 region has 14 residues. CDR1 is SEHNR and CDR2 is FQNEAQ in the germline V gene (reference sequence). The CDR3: CASSPHRDSGGYTF. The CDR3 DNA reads TGTGCCAGCAGCCCTCACAGGGACTCAGGCGGCTACACCTTC. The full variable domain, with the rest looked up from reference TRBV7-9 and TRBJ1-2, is DTGVSQNPRHKITKRGQNVTFRCDPISEHNRLYWYRQTLGQGPEFLTYFQNEAQLEKSRLLSDRFSAERPKGSFSTLEIQRTEQGDSAMYLCASSPHRDSGGYTFGSGTRLTVV.

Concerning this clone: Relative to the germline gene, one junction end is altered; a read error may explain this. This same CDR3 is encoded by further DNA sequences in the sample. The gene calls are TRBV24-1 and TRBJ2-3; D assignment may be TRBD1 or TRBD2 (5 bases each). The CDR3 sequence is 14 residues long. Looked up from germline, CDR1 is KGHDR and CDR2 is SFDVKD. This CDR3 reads CATSDGGWTDTQYF. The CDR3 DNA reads TGTGCTACCAGTGATGGGGGTTGGACAGATACGCAGTATTTT.

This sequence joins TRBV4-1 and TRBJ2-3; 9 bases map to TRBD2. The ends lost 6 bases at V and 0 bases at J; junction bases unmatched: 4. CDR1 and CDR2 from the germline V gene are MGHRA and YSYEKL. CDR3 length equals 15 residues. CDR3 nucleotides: TGCGCCAGCAGTCTAGGGACTAGCAGCACAGATACGCAGTATTTT. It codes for CASSLGTSSTDTQYF.

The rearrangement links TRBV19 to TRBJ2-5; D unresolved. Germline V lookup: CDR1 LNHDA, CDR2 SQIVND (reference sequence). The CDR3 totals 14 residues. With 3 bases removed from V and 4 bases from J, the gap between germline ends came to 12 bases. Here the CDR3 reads CASSIKLRRETQYF. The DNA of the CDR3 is TGTGCCAGTAGTATCAAGCTCAGACGAGAGACCCAGTACTTC.

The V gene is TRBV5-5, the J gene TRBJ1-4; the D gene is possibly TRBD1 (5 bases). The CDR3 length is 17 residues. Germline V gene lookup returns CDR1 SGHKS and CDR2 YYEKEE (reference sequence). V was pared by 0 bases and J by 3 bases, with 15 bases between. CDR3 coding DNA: TGTGCCAGCAGCTTGGGACTAGGGGACGGGGCTAATGAAAAACTGTTTTTT. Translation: CASSLGLGDGANEKLFF. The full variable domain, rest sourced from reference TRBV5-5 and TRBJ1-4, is DAGVTQSPTHLIKTRGQQVTLRCSPISGHKSVSWYQQVLGQGPQFIFQYYEKEERGRGNFPDRFSARQFPNYSSELNVNALLLGDSALYLCASSLGLGDGANEKLFFGSGTQLSVL.

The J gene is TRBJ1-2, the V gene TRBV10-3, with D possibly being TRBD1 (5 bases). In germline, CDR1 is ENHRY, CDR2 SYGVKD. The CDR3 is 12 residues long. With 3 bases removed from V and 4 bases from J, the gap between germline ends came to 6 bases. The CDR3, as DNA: TGTGCCATCAGTGAAGACAGCTATGGCTACACCTTC. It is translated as CAISEDSYGYTF.

CDR3 sequence reads: CAISLLGGDRGYQETQYF. The CDR3 DNA follows: TGTGCCATCAGTCTCCTCGGGGGGGACAGGGGGTACCAAGAGACCCAGTACTTC. The rearrangement joins TRBV10-3 to TRBJ2-5; 11 bases fit TRBD1. Per germline, CDR1 ENHRY and CDR2 SYGVKD. V shed 5 bases, J shed 0 bases, and the junction held 11 bases outside the gene matches. The CDR3 consists of 18 residues.